The 9 T cell receptor beta chains below come from one sample, sequenced in a study of shared clonotypes between healthy human individuals. CD45RO-negative cells were positively selected for CCR7, leaving out terminally differentiated effector memory CD45RA+ cells. Produced via immunoSEQ multiplex PCR; TCRdb's table is partial and in-frame only. The table shows more than 2 million clones, with about 94% occurring only once. The sample comprised naive CD8+ T cells sorted from blood. The receptors originated from a young man in good health.

Worth noting for this clone: Other nucleotide sequences in the sample specify the same CDR3. The J gene is TRBJ1-5, the V gene TRBV29-1; the D gene is possibly TRBD1 (6 bases). The CDR3 is 13 amino acids. Germline loops: CDR1 SQVTM, CDR2 ANQGSEA. V dropped 5 bases and J dropped 7 bases, with 15 bases sitting between them. Written as DNA, the CDR3 is TGCAGCGTTAGTGGGGGGCCAACGCAGCCCCAGCATTTT. Translating it yields CSVSGGPTQPQHF.

This sequence joins TRBV2 and TRBJ1-2; D not resolved. The CDR3 contains 16 residues. Trimming took off 1 base at V and 5 bases at J, with 17 bases between the two ends. The V gene's germline CDR1 is SNHLY and CDR2 FYNNEI. CDR3 DNA: TGTGCCAGCAGTGAAGAGGGTACGGTGATCCCGTATGGCTACACCTTC. Translating it yields CASSEEGTVIPYGYTF.

J is TRBJ2-7 and V is TRBV28, with D maybe TRBD2 (6 bases). Trimming pared 5 bases from V and 3 bases from J, leaving 14 bases between. From germline, CDR1 is MDHEN and CDR2 SYDVKM. CDR3 length: 14 amino acids. CDR3 protein: CASSDGWGGYEQYF. CDR3 coding DNA: TGTGCCAGCAGTGACGGGTGGGGAGGCTACGAGCAGTACTTC.

The chain links TRBV27 to TRBJ2-5; the D gene is possibly TRBD2 (5 bases). The V end lost 5 bases, the J end lost 5 bases, and 15 bases lay between the germline ends. The CDR3 is 14 residues long. From germline, CDR1 is MNHEY and CDR2 SMNVEV (reference sequence). The CDR3 protein is CASSPWEGGETQYF. CDR3 sequence (DNA): TGTGCCAGCAGTCCCTGGGAAGGAGGCGAGACCCAGTACTTC.

This chain connects TRBV5-1 to TRBJ2-1; 8 positions match TRBD1. V was clipped by 1 base and J by 7 bases; unmatched bases: 7. CDR3 length: 15 amino acids. Germline CDR1 SGHRS, CDR2 YFSETQ. CDR3 sequence (DNA): TGCGCCAGCAGCTTGAACCCAGGGGGCGCGAATGAGCAGTTCTTC. Residues: CASSLNPGGANEQFF.

As regards this clone: The same CDR3 arises from other DNA sequences in this sample as well. This chain links TRBV19 with TRBJ2-7; TRBD1 might be the D (5 bases). V gave up 6 bases and J gave up 3 bases, with 12 bases separating them. The germline gives CDR1 LNHDA, CDR2 SQIVND (reference sequence). The CDR3 runs 13 residues. CDR3 region: CASSLTQGYEQYF. The CDR3 DNA is TGTGCCAGTAGCCTTACCCAGGGCTACGAGCAGTACTTC.

The J gene is TRBJ2-7, the V gene TRBV7-6; 7 bases align to TRBD2. The V gene end was trimmed by 5 bases and the J gene end by 7 bases; junction bases not matched to a gene: 8. This CDR3 is 13 amino acids long. The germline V gene encodes CDR1 SGHVS and CDR2 FNYEAQ. CDR3 DNA sequence: TGTGCCAGCAGCGTCGGGACCGGGGGGGAGCAGTACTTC. Protein sequence: CASSVGTGGEQYF. Complete variable domain (other parts from reference TRBV7-6 and TRBJ2-7): GAGVSQSPRYKVTKRGQDVALRCDPISGHVSLYWYRQALGQGPEFLTYFNYEAQQDKSGLPNDRFSAERPEGSISTLTIQRTEQRDSAMYRCASSVGTGGEQYFGPGTRLTVT.

The rearrangement joins TRBV9 to TRBJ2-1; 12 nucleotides align to TRBD2. The junction had 9 bases not matched to a gene; V was cut back by 3 bases and J by 8 bases. The CDR3 has 16 residues. The germline gives CDR1 SGDLS, CDR2 YYNGEE. CDR3 DNA: TGTGCCAGCAGCGCACTAGCGGGAGGCCCCATCGATGAGCAGTTCTTC. Its protein is CASSALAGGPIDEQFF.

The gene calls are TRBV2 and TRBJ2-2; weak D call: TRBD2 (6 bases). Germline CDR1 and CDR2: SNHLY and FYNNEI. The CDR3 loop spans 13 amino acids. The V gene lost 4 bases and the J gene lost 7 bases, with 10 bases spanning the gap. The CDR3 coding sequence is TGTGCCAGCAGTGGACCGGGGGTCGGGGAGCTGTTTTTT. Translation: CASSGPGVGELFF. The variable domain in full, completed from reference TRBV2 and TRBJ2-2, reads EPEVTQTPSHQVTQMGQEVILRCVPISNHLYFYWYRQILGQKVEFLVSFYNNEISEKSEIFDDQFSVERPDGSNFTLKIRSTKLEDSAMYFCASSGPGVGELFFGEGSRLTVL.